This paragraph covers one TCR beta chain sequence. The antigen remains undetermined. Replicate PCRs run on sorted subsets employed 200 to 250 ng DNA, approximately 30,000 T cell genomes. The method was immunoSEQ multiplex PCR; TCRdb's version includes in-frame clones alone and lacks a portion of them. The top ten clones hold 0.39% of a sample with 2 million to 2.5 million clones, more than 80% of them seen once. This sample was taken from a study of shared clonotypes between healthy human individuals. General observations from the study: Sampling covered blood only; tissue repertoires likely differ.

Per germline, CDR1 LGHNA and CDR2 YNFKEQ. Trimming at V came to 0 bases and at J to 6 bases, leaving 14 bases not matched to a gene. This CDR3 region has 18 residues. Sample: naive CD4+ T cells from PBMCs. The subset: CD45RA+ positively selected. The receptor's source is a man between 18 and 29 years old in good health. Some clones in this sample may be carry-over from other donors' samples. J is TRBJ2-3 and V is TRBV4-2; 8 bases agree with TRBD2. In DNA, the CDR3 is TGTGCCAGCAGCCAAGATCACCCAGCGGGAGCGGTGAGGGATACGCAGTATTTT. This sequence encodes CASSQDHPAGAVRDTQYF.